This TCR beta chain was retrieved from a study of T cells in Graves' hyperthyroidism and ophthalmopathy. It was RNA transcripts that yielded the amplified TCR beta CDR3 regions. The HTBI primer set was used in a first-round RT-PCR of the TCR CDR3. MiXCR was run by TCRdb on the multiplex PCR reads, yielding one entry per CDR3 protein. Among fewer than 750,000 distinct CDR3 sequences, roughly 15% were seen once, and the ten largest hold 4.3%. The sequenced sample consisted of blood. This receptor was taken from a woman in her thirties or forties with Graves' ophthalmopathy.

The CDR3 DNA is TGTGCCAGCAGTCCATCGCTGGGAGAGACCCAGTACTTC. Translating gives CASSPSLGETQYF. This chain connects TRBV4-2 to TRBJ2-5; the D is unclear. Germline V lookup: CDR1 LGHNA, CDR2 YNFKEQ. The CDR3 consists of 13 residues. Between the trimmed V and J ends, which lost 6 bases and 4 bases, there was a span of 12 bases.